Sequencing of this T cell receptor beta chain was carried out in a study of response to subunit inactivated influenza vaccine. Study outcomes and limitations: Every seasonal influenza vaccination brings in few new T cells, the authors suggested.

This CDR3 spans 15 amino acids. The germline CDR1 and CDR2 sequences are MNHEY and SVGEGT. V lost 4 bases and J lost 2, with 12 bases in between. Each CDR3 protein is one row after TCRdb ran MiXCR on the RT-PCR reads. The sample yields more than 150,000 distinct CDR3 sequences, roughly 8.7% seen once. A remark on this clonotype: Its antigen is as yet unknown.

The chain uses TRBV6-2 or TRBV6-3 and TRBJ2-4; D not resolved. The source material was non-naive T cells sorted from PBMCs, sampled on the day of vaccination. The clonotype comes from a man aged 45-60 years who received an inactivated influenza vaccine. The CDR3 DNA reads TGTGCCAGCAGTTGGGCAGACGGGTCCAAAAACATTCAGTACTTC. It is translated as CASSWADGSKNIQYF.